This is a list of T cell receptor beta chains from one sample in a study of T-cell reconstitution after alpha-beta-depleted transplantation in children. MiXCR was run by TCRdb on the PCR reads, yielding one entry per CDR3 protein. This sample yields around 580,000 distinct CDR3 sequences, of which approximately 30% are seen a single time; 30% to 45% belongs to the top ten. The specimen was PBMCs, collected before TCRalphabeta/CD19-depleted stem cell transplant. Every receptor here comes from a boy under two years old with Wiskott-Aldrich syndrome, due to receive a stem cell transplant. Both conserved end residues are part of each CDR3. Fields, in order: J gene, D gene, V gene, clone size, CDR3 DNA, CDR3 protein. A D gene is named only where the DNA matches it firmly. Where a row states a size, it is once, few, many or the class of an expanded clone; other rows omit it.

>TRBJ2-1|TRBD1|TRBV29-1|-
TGCAGCGTTGAAGGAGTGGACAGGGCTGGTGAGCAGTTCTTC
CSVEGVDRAGEQFF
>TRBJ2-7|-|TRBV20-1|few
TGCAGTGCTAGAGCCGAGACCTCCTACGAGCAGTACTTC
CSARAETSYEQYF
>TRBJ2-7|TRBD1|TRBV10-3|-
TGTGCCATCAGTCAAGGACAGGGCGGCGAGCAGTACTTC
CAISQGQGGEQYF
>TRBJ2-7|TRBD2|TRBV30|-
TGTGCCTGGAACCCACTAGCGGGAGGCCCAAGCTACGAGCAGTACTTT
CAWNPLAGGPSYEQYF
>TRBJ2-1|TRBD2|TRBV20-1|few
TGCAGTGCTTCTATAGCGGGAGGGCCGGACAATGAGCAGTTCTTC
CSASIAGGPDNEQFF
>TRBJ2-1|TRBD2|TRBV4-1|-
TGCGCCAGCAGCCAAGTCTTTCTAGCGGTTAACAATGAGCAGTTCTTC
CASSQVFLAVNNEQFF
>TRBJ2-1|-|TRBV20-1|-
TGCAGTGCTAGAGGGGCTCCCGGATCCTACAATGAGCAGTTCTTC
CSARGAPGSYNEQFF
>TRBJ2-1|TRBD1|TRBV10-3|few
TGTGCCACAGCATTCGGGACAGGGGGCTACAATGAGCAGTTCTTC
CATAFGTGGYNEQFF
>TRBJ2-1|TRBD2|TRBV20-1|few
TGCAGTGCTAGAGGCGGGACTAGCTCCTACAATGAGCAGTTCTTC
CSARGGTSSYNEQFF
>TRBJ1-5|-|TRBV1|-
TGCACCAGCAGCCAAGTCCTTCCGGGACAGGGCGTTCAGCCCCAGCATTTT
CTSSQVLPGQGVQPQHF
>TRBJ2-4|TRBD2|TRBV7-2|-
TGTGCCAGCAGCGACCAGCGGGGAGTGCTAGACATTCAGTACTTC
CASSDQRGVLDIQYF
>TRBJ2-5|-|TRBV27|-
TGTGCCATCGCACAGGGAACGAAGACCCAGTACTTC
CAIAQGTKTQYF
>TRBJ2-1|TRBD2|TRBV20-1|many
TGCAGTGCTAGAGATCGATCTAGCGGGCTATACAATGAGCAGTTCTTC
CSARDRSSGLYNEQFF
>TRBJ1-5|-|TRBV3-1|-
TGTGCCAGCAGCCAAGGGGCGGGTTTGAGCAATCAGCCCCAGCATTTT
CASSQGAGLSNQPQHF
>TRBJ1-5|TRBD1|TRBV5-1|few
TGCGCCAGCAGCTTGGGGGACAGGGGTGAACAGCCCCAGCATTTT
CASSLGDRGEQPQHF
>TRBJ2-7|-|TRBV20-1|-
TGCAGTGCCAGTCGTCTCCCCTACGAGCAGTACTTC
CSASRLPYEQYF
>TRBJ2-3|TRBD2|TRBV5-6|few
TGTGCCAGCAGCTTGTTCCGGACTAGCGGGAGTGTGACAGATACGCAGTATTTT
CASSLFRTSGSVTDTQYF
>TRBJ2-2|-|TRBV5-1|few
TGCGCCAGCAGCCTGTCGGGGAGCGGGAACACCGGGGAGCTGTTTTTT
CASSLSGSGNTGELFF
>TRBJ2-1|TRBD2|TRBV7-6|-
TGTGCCAGCAGCTTAGTTCTAGCGGGAAAAAGTAATGAGCAGTTCTTC
CASSLVLAGKSNEQFF
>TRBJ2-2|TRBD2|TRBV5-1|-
TGCGCCAGCAAGCTCCACGAGCGGGAGGCCGGGGAGCTGTTTTTT
CASKLHEREAGELFF
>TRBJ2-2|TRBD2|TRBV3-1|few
TGTGCCTGCAGCCAAGCGGGACCCACCGGGGAGCTGTTTTTT
CACSQAGPTGELFF
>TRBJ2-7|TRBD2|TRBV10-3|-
TGTGCCAAAACAACCGTTAGCGGGAGCGTATTCTCCTACGAGCAGTACTTC
CAKTTVSGSVFSYEQYF
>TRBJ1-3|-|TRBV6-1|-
TGTGCCAGCAGTCCCAGGACCTTCAGGGCCGACTCTGGAAACACCATATATTTT
CASSPRTFRADSGNTIYF
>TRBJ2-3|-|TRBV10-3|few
TGTGCCATCACCAACCATGACTCCTTAGATACGCAGTATTTT
CAITNHDSLDTQYF
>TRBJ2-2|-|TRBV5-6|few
TGTGCCAGCAGCCGCCCGACGATAAGGGCGGGGGAGCTGTTTTTT
CASSRPTIRAGELFF
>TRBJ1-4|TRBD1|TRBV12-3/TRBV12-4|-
TGTGCCAGCGGATCGACAGGGGTTGCAACTAATGAAAAACTGTTTTTT
CASGSTGVATNEKLFF
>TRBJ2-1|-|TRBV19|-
TGTGCCAGTAGTATAGGACTAGTAAACAATGAGCAGTTCTTC
CASSIGLVNNEQFF
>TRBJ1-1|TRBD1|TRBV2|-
TGTGCCAGCAGTGAAAGGGGGCGAGACACTGAAGCTTTCTTT
CASSERGRDTEAFF
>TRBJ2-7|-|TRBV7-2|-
TGTGCCAGCAGCTTAGTAGTCCACGAGCAGTACTTC
CASSLVVHEQYF
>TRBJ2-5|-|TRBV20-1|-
TGCAGTGCTAGAGAATTATTAGGGCCGGGGGAGACCCAGTACTTC
CSARELLGPGETQYF
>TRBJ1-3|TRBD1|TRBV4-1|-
TGCGCCAGCAGTCTATTCACGACAGGGCCCCCTGGAAACACCATATATTTT
CASSLFTTGPPGNTIYF
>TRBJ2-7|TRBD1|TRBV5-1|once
TGCGCCAGCAGGGACGGGACAGGAAGATACGAGCAGTACTTC
CASRDGTGRYEQYF
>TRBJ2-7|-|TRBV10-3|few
TGTGCCATCAGTGGGGGTAGCGGCTCCTACGAGCAGTACTTC
CAISGGSGSYEQYF
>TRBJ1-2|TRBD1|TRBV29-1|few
TGCAGCGCCGGACAGGAATATGGCTACACCTTC
CSAGQEYGYTF
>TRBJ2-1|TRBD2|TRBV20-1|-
TGCGCGGGGCTAGCGGAGGACGGCAATGAGCAGTTCTTC
CAGLAEDGNEQFF
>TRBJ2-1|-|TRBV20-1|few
TGCAGTGCTAGACTGGCTATCTCCTACAATGAGCAGTTCTTC
CSARLAISYNEQFF